This T cell receptor beta chain is drawn from a study of blood T cell repertoires in COVID-19. The trim removed 6 bases at V and 8 bases at J, leaving 10 bases unmatched. The V gene's germline CDR1 is MGHDK and CDR2 SYGVNS. The CDR3 is 15 amino acids. Data came from immunoSEQ multiplex PCR; TCRdb stores just in-frame clones and leaves some out. Of over 450,000 clones listed, roughly 89% were seen once; the top ten hold about 0.91%. This chain links TRBV25-1 with TRBJ2-1; 10 bases are a match to TRBD2. This clonotype originated in a man aged 18-30 years with COVID-19, enrolled during active disease. Sequenced material: peripheral blood. This CDR3 is CASRQSGRAPDEQFF. Written as DNA, the CDR3 is TGTGCCAGCAGACAAAGCGGGAGGGCCCCGGATGAGCAGTTCTTC.